The 29 T cell receptor beta chains in this list originate from one sample, sequenced in a study of T cells of healthy individuals. Each CDR3 protein is one row after TCRdb ran MiXCR on the 5' RACE reads. The repertoire holds 65,000 to 95,000 distinct CDR3 sequences, with about 5% as singletons. These receptors were obtained from a female donor in good health.

This clonotype was seen repeatedly, ten times or more. The gene calls are TRBV4-1 and TRBJ1-1; TRBD1 agrees at 7 bases. With V trimmed by 5 bases and J by 10 bases, 19 bases remained unmatched. Germline V lookup: CDR1 MGHRA, CDR2 YSYEKL. The CDR3 length is 16 residues. The CDR3 DNA sequence: TGCGCCAGCAGCTCGCAGAATACTAACAGGGGAACAGGAGCTTTCTTT. Amino acid sequence: CASSSQNTNRGTGAFF.

This clonotype was seen a few times. This chain links TRBV28 with TRBJ1-2; D unclear. Trimming took 3 bases from V and 7 from J, leaving 9 bases between them. CDR1 is MDHEN and CDR2 is SYDVKM in the germline V gene. The CDR3 is made up of 12 amino acids. CDR3 loop: CASSLGNFGYTF. DNA of the CDR3: TGTGCCAGCAGTTTGGGGAATTTTGGCTACACCTTC.

This clonotype has a handful of counts. The rearrangement joins TRBV11-3 to TRBJ2-5, with D tentatively TRBD1 (6 bases). This CDR3 region has 13 residues. Germline values: CDR1 SGHNT, CDR2 YENEEA. Trimming removed 4 bases at V and 7 bases at J, with 13 bases between. The CDR3 loop is CASSYSGVGTQYF. CDR3 coding DNA: TGTGCCAGCAGCTATTCAGGGGTAGGGACCCAGTACTTC.

This clonotype was observed a handful of times. This sequence joins TRBV30 and TRBJ2-3; D is possibly TRBD1 or TRBD2 (6 bases each). This CDR3 has 13 amino acids. Germline CDR1 reads GTSNPN; CDR2 reads SVGIG (reference sequence). The ends were cut back, 4 bases at V and 9 bases at J, with 17 bases in the middle. DNA of the CDR3: TGTGCCTGGACTAGCGCGTCGAGGGGGACGCAGTATTTT. Protein product: CAWTSASRGTQYF. Together with reference TRBV30 and TRBJ2-3, the CDR3 gives the full variable domain: SQTIHQWPATLVQPVGSPLSLECTVEGTSNPNLYWYRQAAGRGLQLLFYSVGIGQISSEVPQNLSASRPQDRQFILSSKKLLLSDSGFYLCAWTSASRGTQYFGPGTRLTVL.

The chain combines TRBV5-4 with TRBJ2-3; D ambiguous. V shed 0 bases and J shed 2 bases, with 7 bases lying between them. There are 14 residues in the CDR3. Per the germline V gene, CDR1 is SGHNT and CDR2 is YYREEE (reference sequence). The CDR3 nucleotides are TGTGCCAGCAGCTTGGGGCCTGACACAGATACGCAGTATTTT. Translated, it gives CASSLGPDTDTQYF.

Details on this clonotype: This could be a read error, since a much larger clone is one nucleotide away. The chain employs TRBV12-3 or TRBV12-4 and TRBJ2-1; 12 nucleotides align to TRBD2. V gave up 6 bases and J gave up 6 bases; unmatched junction bases: 6. The CDR3 has 15 amino acids. The CDR3 is CASRRLAGACNEQFF. CDR3 nucleotide sequence: TGTGCCAGCAGGCGACTAGCGGGGGCATGCAATGAGCAGTTCTTC.

This clonotype was seen many times. This chain links TRBV7-6 with TRBJ2-7; D possibly corresponds to TRBD1 (5 bases). This CDR3 has 11 residues. Germline CDR1 SGHVS, CDR2 FNYEAQ. Trimming removed 4 bases at V and 7 bases at J, with 8 bases between. For the CDR3, the DNA is TGTGCCAGCAGCTCTCGGACAGAGCAGTACTTC. Protein product: CASSSRTEQYF.

The rearrangement links TRBV27 to TRBJ1-6; the match to TRBD1 covers 7 bases. V lost 3 bases and J lost 6; bases outside the gene matches: 11. The V gene's germline CDR1 is MNHEY and CDR2 SMNVEV (reference sequence). The CDR3 length is 17 residues. CDR3 sequence: CASSFLTGSLRNSPLHF. The CDR3 nucleotides read TGTGCCAGCAGTTTCCTGACAGGGTCCTTGCGTAATTCACCCCTCCACTTT.

This clonotype was seen a handful of times. Mismatch with germline at one junction end may stem from a read error. J is TRBJ2-7 and V is TRBV7-2; D ambiguous. The germline V gene has CDR1 SGHTA and CDR2 FQGNSA. The CDR3 has 10 amino acids. The CDR3 sequence: CASSQTPAHF. CDR3 nucleotide sequence: TGTGCCAGCAGCCAAACCCCGGCTCACTTC.

The CDR3 bases are TGTGCCAGCAGTCTCCATGGGACATACACAGATACGCAGTATTTT. It encodes CASSLHGTYTDTQYF. The rearrangement links TRBV12-3 or TRBV12-4 to TRBJ2-3; D perhaps matches TRBD1 (6 bases). With 5 bases removed from V and 2 bases from J, the gap between germline ends came to 14 bases. There are 15 residues in the CDR3.

The table lists this clonotype with many counts. The chain joins TRBV6-5 to TRBJ2-7, with 8 bases that match TRBD1. The CDR3 contains 15 residues. The germline V gene encodes CDR1 MNHEY and CDR2 SVGAGI. V shed 2 bases and J 2 bases; nucleotides not matched to a gene: 5. CDR3 sequence (DNA): TGTGCCAGCAGTTACGGAGGACAGGGCACCTACGAGCAGTACTTC. Amino acid sequence: CASSYGGQGTYEQYF.

The chain joins TRBV7-9 to TRBJ2-1, with no clear D. Germline loops: CDR1 SEHNR, CDR2 FQNEAQ (reference sequence). This CDR3 is 15 amino acids long. V was shortened by 5 bases and J by 6 bases, with 17 bases between the two germline ends. The CDR3 DNA follows: TGTGCCAGCAGCCCCGACCCTGAGCTACCCAATGAGCAGTTCTTC. The encoded protein is CASSPDPELPNEQFF.

This clonotype was observed a few times. V usage is TRBV7-9 and J usage is TRBJ2-1; D possibly corresponds to TRBD2 (7 bases). The CDR3 contains 14 residues. Trimming left V 5 bases short and J 9 bases short, with 17 bases between. Germline CDR1 SEHNR, CDR2 FQNEAQ (reference sequence). DNA for the CDR3: TGTGCCAGCAGCCGGGGGGCTAGCTCCACTGAGCAGTTCTTC. It specifies CASSRGASSTEQFF.

This clonotype was observed at least ten times. V gene TRBV20-1 combines with J gene TRBJ1-1; D unclear. CDR1 is DFQATT and CDR2 is SNEGSKA in the germline V gene (reference sequence). This CDR3 is 11 amino acids long. The CDR3 nucleotides read TGCAGCCAAGGAGCGTACGGGATGAATTTCTTT. Protein: CSQGAYGMNFF.

The J gene is TRBJ1-6, the V gene TRBV19; 8 nucleotides agree with TRBD1. The V gene's germline CDR1 is LNHDA and CDR2 SQIVND (reference sequence). The length of the CDR3 is 17 residues. Unmatched junction bases numbered 9, after V lost 3 bases and J lost 5 bases. This CDR3 reads CASSMRQGARHNSPLHF. The CDR3 DNA reads TGTGCCAGTAGTATGCGGCAGGGGGCGAGGCATAATTCACCCCTCCACTTT.

On this clonotype: This sequence may be a read error, since a much larger clone differs from it by one base. The chain employs TRBV13 and TRBJ2-7; D not resolved. CDR3 length: 15 amino acids. From germline, CDR1 is PRHDT and CDR2 FYEKMQ (reference sequence). CDR3 in DNA: TGTGACAGCAGCTTGGCCCCGAGAGTCCCCTACGAGCAGTACTTC. Its translation: CDSSLAPRVPYEQYF.

The J gene is TRBJ1-5, the V gene TRBV7-2, with D possibly TRBD1 on 5 matching bases. Germline loops: CDR1 SGHTA, CDR2 FQGNSA. This CDR3 has 17 residues. V lost 5 bases and J lost 0, with 17 bases in between. The CDR3 nucleotides are TGTGCCAGCAGCAACGTGTGGGGCGGGGATAGCAATCAGCCCCAGCATTTT. This translates into CASSNVWGGDSNQPQHF. Full variable domain (outside the CDR3, taken from reference TRBV7-2 and TRBJ1-5): GAGVSQSPSNKVTEKGKDVELRCDPISGHTALYWYRQSLGQGLEFLIYFQGNSAPDKSGLPSDRFSAERTGGSVSTLTIQRTQQEDSAVYLCASSNVWGGDSNQPQHFGDGTRLSIL.

Many counts were recorded for this clonotype. The chain has TRBV4-3 and TRBJ2-7, with D perhaps TRBD1 or TRBD2 (5 bases each). The ends were cut back, 1 base at V and 2 bases at J, with 21 bases in the middle. Germline CDR1 and CDR2: LGHNA and YSLEER. The CDR3 totals 18 residues. This CDR3 is CASSQARGVTQDPYEQYF. The CDR3 DNA reads TGCGCCAGCAGCCAAGCGAGAGGGGTGACCCAAGACCCCTACGAGCAGTACTTC.

This clonotype occurred many times. The genes are TRBV12-3 or TRBV12-4 and TRBJ1-5; 8 bases are shared with TRBD1. The CDR3 covers 16 residues. Losses at the gene ends were 5 bases for V and 4 bases for J; bases not matched to a gene: 10. The CDR3 nucleotides read TGTGCCAGCAGTCCAGGGGGACAGGTTAGAAATCAGCCCCAGCATTTT. Protein product: CASSPGGQVRNQPQHF.

This clonotype was seen a few times. This chain uses TRBV4-1 with TRBJ2-3; 7 bases fit TRBD2. In germline, CDR1 is MGHRA, CDR2 YSYEKL. This CDR3 is 16 amino acids long. V lost 8 bases to trimming and J lost 4 bases; unmatched junction nucleotides: 15. DNA of the CDR3: TGCGCCAGCCGCAATCGGGCGGCGGGAGTACCAGATACGCAGTATTTT. Its protein is CASRNRAAGVPDTQYF.

Ten or more counts support this clonotype. This chain connects TRBV7-2 to TRBJ2-1; TRBD2 might be the D (6 bases). The germline CDR1 and CDR2 sequences are SGHTA and FQGNSA. V gave up 1 base and J gave up 9 bases, with 16 bases separating them. The CDR3 contains 15 residues. DNA of the CDR3: TGTGCCAGCAGCTTAGTAGGAGGGAGCGAGGGTGAGCAGTTCTTC. Protein product: CASSLVGGSEGEQFF.

This clonotype showed up many times. This sequence joins TRBV9 and TRBJ1-5, with D maybe TRBD1 (5 bases). V was pared by 6 bases and J by 6 bases, with 16 bases between. The CDR3 consists of 14 residues. The germline V gene has CDR1 SGDLS and CDR2 YYNGEE. The CDR3 sequence is CASILWGIGQPQHF. The CDR3 nucleotides read TGTGCCAGCATCCTCTGGGGGATCGGTCAGCCCCAGCATTTT.

This clonotype has a count of ten or more. The chain carries TRBV27 and TRBJ1-1; 11 nucleotides line up with TRBD1. The CDR3 loop spans 14 amino acids. Germline CDR1 and CDR2: MNHEY and SMNVEV (reference sequence). V lost 5 bases, J lost 5 bases, and 4 bases stayed unmatched. The CDR3 sequence is CASSPGTGGTEAFF. The CDR3 DNA reads TGTGCCAGCAGTCCAGGGACAGGGGGGACTGAAGCTTTCTTT.

This clonotype was observed many times. The chain links TRBV7-3 to TRBJ2-7; D is tentatively TRBD1 or TRBD2 (7 bases each). V lost 5 bases and J 2 bases, leaving 16 bases between the germline ends. Germline V gene lookup returns CDR1 SGHTA and CDR2 FQGTGA. The CDR3 runs to 15 residues. The CDR3 bases are TGTGCCAGCAGCCCCCAGGGGGGGCCCACCTACGAGCAGTACTTC. Translated: CASSPQGGPTYEQYF.

This clonotype was seen many times. The rearrangement joins TRBV3-1 to TRBJ1-6; TRBD1 matches at 7 bases. The germline gives CDR1 LGHDT, CDR2 YNNKEL (reference sequence). The CDR3 extends over 17 amino acids. J was trimmed by 0 bases and V by 4 bases; bases with no gene match: 6. The CDR3, as DNA: TGTGCCAGCAGCCCGACAGGGAAAAGCTCCTATAATTCACCCCTCCACTTT. This encodes CASSPTGKSSYNSPLHF. Full variable domain (outside the CDR3, taken from reference TRBV3-1 and TRBJ1-6): DTAVSQTPKYLVTQMGNDKSIKCEQNLGHDTMYWYKQDSKKFLKIMFSYNNKELIINETVPNRFSPKSPDKAHLNLHINSLELGDSAVYFCASSPTGKSSYNSPLHFGNGTRLTVT.

This clonotype was seen ten or more times. The chain links TRBV4-3 to TRBJ1-2; D remains ambiguous. Trimming shortened V by 0 bases and J by 5 bases, and 13 bases separated the two germline ends. Germline lookup yields CDR1 LGHNA and CDR2 YSLEER. The CDR3 consists of 15 residues. CDR3 protein: CASSQEWQPSYGYTF. In DNA form, the CDR3 reads TGCGCCAGCAGCCAAGAGTGGCAGCCGAGTTATGGCTACACCTTC.

This clonotype appeared many times. This chain links TRBV28 with TRBJ2-1, with D unresolved. Between the trimmed V and J ends, which lost 2 bases and 10 bases, there was a span of 9 bases. CDR3 length equals 12 residues. Germline lookup yields CDR1 MDHEN and CDR2 SYDVKM. As DNA, the CDR3 is TGTGCCAGCAGTTTACTGTTTCGCGAGCAGTTCTTC. Translation gives CASSLLFREQFF.

This clonotype was detected ten times or more. V gene TRBV6-2 or TRBV6-3 combines with J gene TRBJ1-2, with D unresolved. V lost 2 bases to trimming and J lost 4 bases, with 17 bases between them. The CDR3 spans 16 residues. Looked up from germline, CDR1 is MNHEY and CDR2 is SVGEGT. This chain's CDR3 is CASSYSGMRAVYGYTF. The CDR3 DNA sequence: TGTGCCAGCAGTTACAGCGGCATGAGGGCGGTCTATGGCTACACCTTC.

This chain links TRBV5-6 with TRBJ2-7; no clear D. This CDR3 comprises 13 residues. V lost 5 bases, J lost 0 bases, and 9 bases lay in between. Per germline, CDR1 SGHDT and CDR2 YYEEEE. The CDR3 loop reads CASRAGSSYEQYF. The CDR3 coding sequence is TGTGCCAGCAGAGCAGGATCCTCCTACGAGCAGTACTTC.